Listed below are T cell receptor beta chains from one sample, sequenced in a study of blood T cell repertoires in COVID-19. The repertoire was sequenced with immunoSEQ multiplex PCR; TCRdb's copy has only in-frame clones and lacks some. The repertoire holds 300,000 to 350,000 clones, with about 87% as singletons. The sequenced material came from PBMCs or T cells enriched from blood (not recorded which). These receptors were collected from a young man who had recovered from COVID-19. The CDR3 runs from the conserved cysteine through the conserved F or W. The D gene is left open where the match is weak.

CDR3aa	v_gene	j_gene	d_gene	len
CASSESSSNEQYF	TRBV25-1	TRBJ2-7	.	13
CASTTGLNTEAFF	TRBV28	TRBJ1-1	.	13
CASSVHGTGGDEQYF	TRBV5-1	TRBJ2-7	TRBD1	15
CASSTLTGVTEAFF	TRBV28	TRBJ1-1	TRBD1	14
CASSPQVGGGTEAFF	TRBV3-1/TRBV3-2	TRBJ1-1	.	15
CASSSGLAGYNEQFF	TRBV6-5	TRBJ2-1	TRBD2	15
CAWTGGEFGTEAFF	TRBV30	TRBJ1-1	TRBD1	14
CASSPTVFYGYTF	TRBV28	TRBJ1-2	.	13
CASSPQGFGPAGTQYF	TRBV18	TRBJ2-3	.	16
CASSLLREGEQYF	TRBV7-9	TRBJ2-7	TRBD2	13
CASTQAPQPQHF	TRBV2	TRBJ1-5	.	12
CASSAGTSGFNEQFF	TRBV4-1	TRBJ2-1	TRBD2	15
CASSLGMLPGGEKLFF	TRBV7-9	TRBJ1-4	.	16
CASSLGGQPEAFF	TRBV11-1	TRBJ1-1	.	13
CASSQDLRGGPRSYNEQFF	TRBV4-1	TRBJ2-1	TRBD2	19
CALGQSGNEQFF	TRBV30	TRBJ2-1	TRBD1	12
CASSPTVAAPQYF	TRBV18	TRBJ2-4	.	13
CASSAGRVGTEAFF	TRBV14	TRBJ1-1	.	14
CASSPSRGGANVLTF	TRBV18	TRBJ2-6	.	15
CASSEQVWSNQPQHF	TRBV2	TRBJ1-5	.	15
CASSPTSVTDTQYF	TRBV18	TRBJ2-3	TRBD2	14
CASSLEGGRNPYTF	TRBV7-9	TRBJ1-2	.	14
CASSPLGGSGATDTQYF	TRBV11-2	TRBJ2-3	.	17
CASSLVGVDTQYF	TRBV7-8	TRBJ2-3	.	13
CSARVVNTQYF	TRBV20-1	TRBJ2-3	.	11
CASSFASQGGTEAFF	TRBV7-9	TRBJ1-1	.	15
CANNHTIRVFVQRETQYF	TRBV9	TRBJ2-5	.	18
CAWRSPGTGYGYTF	TRBV30	TRBJ1-2	TRBD1	14
CASSAAGGAGEETQYF	TRBV9	TRBJ2-5	TRBD2	16
CAWSAGLAYQETQYF	TRBV30	TRBJ2-5	TRBD2	15
CASRPLTGNTEAFF	TRBV19	TRBJ1-1	.	14
CASSLTAGRLKDNSPLHF	TRBV7-9	TRBJ1-6	.	18
CASSLIQEQETQYF	TRBV7-2	TRBJ2-5	.	14
CASSQGTSGGTSQETQYF	TRBV4-2	TRBJ2-5	TRBD2	18
CSVEDPIRLAGSTDTQYF	TRBV29-1	TRBJ2-3	TRBD2	18
CATSGQGNQPQHF	TRBV15	TRBJ1-5	TRBD1	13
CASSQNRVGNEQFF	TRBV11-3	TRBJ2-1	.	14
CASSFSGSYEQYF	TRBV7-2	TRBJ2-7	TRBD2	13
CASSASDANRNQPQHF	TRBV28	TRBJ1-5	.	16
CASSEGVSYNSPLHF	TRBV6-1	TRBJ1-6	.	15
CASSIGAGATDTQYF	TRBV7-9	TRBJ2-3	.	15
CASSVADTDYEQYF	TRBV21-1	TRBJ2-7	.	14
CASSPGQVHSPLHF	TRBV5-1	TRBJ1-6	TRBD1	14
CAISVGTGGDEQYF	TRBV10-3	TRBJ2-7	TRBD1	14
CASRLGRGPTYEQYF	TRBV27	TRBJ2-7	.	15